This T cell receptor beta chain comes out of a study of shared clonotypes between healthy human individuals (dated by TCRdb to the early 2020s). About the full investigation: The cohort included three men and a couple of women between 18 and 49 years of age. Per donor, three plates each were used for CD4 naive and CD4 memory, two for CD8 naive, and one for CD8 memory. Blood TCR repertoires of several healthy adults were deeply sequenced to estimate repertoire size and the extent of clonotype sharing between individuals. Different laboratories and diverse techniques were used to prepare libraries and sequence TCR repertoires, to increase sequencing depth and limit assay-specific biases. Each donor's leukapheresis produced roughly between roughly 0.85 and 9 billion PBMCs. Beyond this particular receptor, the publication reports: Compared with non-shared clonotypes, the clonotypes found in all four sorted-subset donors had higher generation probabilities. About 5% of naive CD4, more than 3% of naive CD8, roughly 2.4% of memory CD4, and approximately 0.4% of memory CD8 clonotypes were shared across a few donors. The small number of donors limited the genetic and exposure-history diversity represented. Sampling was restricted to blood, and TCR repertoires in tissues likely differ from the TCR repertoires found in blood. Naive subsets generally had larger estimated clonotype richness than memory subsets. Pairwise subsampling led to the expectation that sequencing depth would affect the degree of clonotype sharing among donors. Even with the large sequencing depth, rarefaction of the sorted-subset datasets indicated that sequencing was incomplete.

Note on this clone: This clone's antigen is unknown. No base-level quality is on record; no much larger clone is a single base apart.

Healthy HIV-negative adults with no recently reported acute infections or vaccinations were included as donors. Every donor was a Caucasian adult residing in Nashville, Tennessee, USA. Magnetic negative selection was used to enrich CD4+ T cells, after which naive cells were positively selected on CD45RA and the negative fraction became the memory subset. After blood collection by leukapheresis, PBMCs were isolated using Ficoll-Histopaque density gradient centrifugation and then cryopreserved in the vapor phase of liquid nitrogen. Purity and quantity of every magnetically sorted T cell population were checked by analytical flow cytometry. Genomic DNA was isolated from every sorted fraction and measured by UV absorbance on a Nanodrop 2000c. TCR CDR3 regions were amplified from genomic DNA by multiplex PCR using the deep immunoSEQ assay. Extracted genomic DNA from each cell subset was spread evenly across all wells of several immunoSEQ 96-well plates, with each plate serving as a replicate. For sorted subsets, roughly 200 ng genomic DNA, equal to 30,000 or so T cell genomes, was loaded into each replicate PCR. Purified libraries were measured with a Qubit 3.0 fluorometer, size-checked on a Bioanalyzer 2100, and measured again with the KAPA Library Quantification kit. Every immunoSEQ 96-well plate was sequenced on a separate single-read 150-cycle Illumina NextSeq 550 flow cell. The original pipeline was this. Because the immunoSEQ output held only junctional sequences and lacked quality scores, the filtering could not match the filtering applied to full-length reads. To assign V/J genes and CDR3, sequences were annotated against IMGT germline references using PyIR, a Python wrapper for IgBLAST v1.9. Reads were filtered out if the reads had weak V/J assignments (E-value above 1e-6), no CDR3, stop codons, out-of-frame junctions, or ambiguous translated residues. V3J clonotypes were defined by identical inferred V gene, J gene, and CDR3 amino acid sequence. To compute the percentage overlap between repertoires, the number of shared unique clonotypes was divided by the size of the smaller repertoire. RTK rarefaction, the Chao1 estimator, and Recon v2.1 estimates of unobserved clonotypes were used to assess repertoire richness. For all TCRbeta clonotypes obtained by the gDNA method from four donors, generation probabilities were computed with OLGA. TCRdb carries this immuneACCESS record with in-frame sequences only. Its versions omit some clonotypes, under half of them owing to an unresolved V gene in the studies checked, with the rest unexplained. The DNA gave D and trimming, while V, J and clone size come from that table. This sample has 2.5 million or so clones in its table, and roughly nine tenths of those were observed once. The leading ten clones occupy roughly 0.13% of the sample.

Trimming accounts for 7 bases at V and 10 bases at J, while the number of junction bases matched to no gene is 11. Measured from the cysteine to the phenylalanine, the CDR3 is 15 residues long. The CDR3 DNA has 45 bases and is translated from base 1. The germline V gene provides CDR1 SNHLY and CDR2 FYNNEI. Material: naive CD4+ T cells sorted from blood. Reading the label with the study, this specimen's cell subset or site is: CD45RA+ positively selected. The rearrangement joined TRBV2 to TRBJ2-1; 12 bases in between match TRBD2. The receptor's source is a man in his late teens or twenties in good health. The nucleotide sequence is TGTGCCAGCACCAGACTAGCGGGGGTGGCGACCGAGCAGTTCTTC. It is translated as CASTRLAGVATEQFF.